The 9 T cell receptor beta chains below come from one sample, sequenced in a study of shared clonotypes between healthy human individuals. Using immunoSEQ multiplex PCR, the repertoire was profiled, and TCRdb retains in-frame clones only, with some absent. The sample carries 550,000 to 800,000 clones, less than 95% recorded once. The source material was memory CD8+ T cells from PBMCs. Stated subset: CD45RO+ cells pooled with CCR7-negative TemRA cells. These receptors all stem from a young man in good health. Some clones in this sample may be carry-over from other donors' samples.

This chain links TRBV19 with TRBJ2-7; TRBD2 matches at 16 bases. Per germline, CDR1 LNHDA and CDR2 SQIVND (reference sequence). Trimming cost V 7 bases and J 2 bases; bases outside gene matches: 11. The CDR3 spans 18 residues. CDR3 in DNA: TGTGCCAGTATTCCCGGGGGACTAGCGGGAGGGAACGCCTACGAGCAGTACTTC. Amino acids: CASIPGGLAGGNAYEQYF.

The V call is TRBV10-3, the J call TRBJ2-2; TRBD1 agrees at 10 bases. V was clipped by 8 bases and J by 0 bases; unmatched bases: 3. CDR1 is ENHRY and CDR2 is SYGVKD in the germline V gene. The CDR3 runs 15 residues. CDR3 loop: CAIAGQGANTGELFF. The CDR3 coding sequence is TGTGCCATCGCCGGACAGGGGGCGAACACCGGGGAGCTGTTTTTT.

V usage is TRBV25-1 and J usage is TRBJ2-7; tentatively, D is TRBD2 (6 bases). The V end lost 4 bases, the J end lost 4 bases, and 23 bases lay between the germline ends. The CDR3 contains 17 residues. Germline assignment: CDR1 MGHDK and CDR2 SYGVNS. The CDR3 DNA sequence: TGTGCCAGCAGTGCGACTAGAACTGGGCAAGGACGGTACGAGCAGTACTTC. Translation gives CASSATRTGQGRYEQYF.

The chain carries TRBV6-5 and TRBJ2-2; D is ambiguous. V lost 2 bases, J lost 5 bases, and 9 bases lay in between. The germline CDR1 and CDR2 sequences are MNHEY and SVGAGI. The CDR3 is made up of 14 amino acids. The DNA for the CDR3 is TGTGCCAGCAGTTACCGGGCACGTACCGGGGAGCTGTTTTTT. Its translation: CASSYRARTGELFF.

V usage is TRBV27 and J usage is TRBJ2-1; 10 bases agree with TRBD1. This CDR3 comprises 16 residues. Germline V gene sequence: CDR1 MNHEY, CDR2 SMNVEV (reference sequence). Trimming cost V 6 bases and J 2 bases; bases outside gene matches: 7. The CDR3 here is CASRHRGQGAYNEQFF. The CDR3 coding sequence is TGTGCCAGCAGGCACCGCGGACAGGGGGCCTACAATGAGCAGTTCTTC.

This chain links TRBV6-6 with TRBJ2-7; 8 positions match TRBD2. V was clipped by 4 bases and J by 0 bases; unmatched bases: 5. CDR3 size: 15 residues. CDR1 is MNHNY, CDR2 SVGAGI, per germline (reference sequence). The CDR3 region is CASSWTGTSSYEQYF. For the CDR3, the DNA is TGTGCCAGCAGTTGGACCGGGACTAGCTCCTACGAGCAGTACTTC.

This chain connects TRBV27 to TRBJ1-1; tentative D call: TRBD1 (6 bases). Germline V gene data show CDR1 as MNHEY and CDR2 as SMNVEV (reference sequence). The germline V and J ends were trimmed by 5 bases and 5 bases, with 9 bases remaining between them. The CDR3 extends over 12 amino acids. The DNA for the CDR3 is TGTGCCAGCAGTCAGGGGACGACTGAAGCTTTCTTT. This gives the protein CASSQGTTEAFF.

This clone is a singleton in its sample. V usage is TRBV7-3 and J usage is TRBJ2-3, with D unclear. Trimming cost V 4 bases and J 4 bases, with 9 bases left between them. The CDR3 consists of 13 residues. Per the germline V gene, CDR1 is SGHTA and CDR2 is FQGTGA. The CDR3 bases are TGTGCCAGCAGCTCTCTCGGCGCAGATACGCAGTATTTT. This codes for CASSSLGADTQYF.

The CDR3: CASSLAYRQGEQFF. The CDR3, as DNA: TGTGCCAGCAGCTTGGCCTACAGGCAAGGTGAGCAGTTCTTC. The chain employs TRBV5-4 and TRBJ2-1; TRBD1 is a possible D gene (5 bases). Germline loops: CDR1 SGHNT, CDR2 YYREEE (reference sequence). The CDR3 is 14 residues long. V shed 0 bases and J shed 9 bases, with 13 bases lying between them.